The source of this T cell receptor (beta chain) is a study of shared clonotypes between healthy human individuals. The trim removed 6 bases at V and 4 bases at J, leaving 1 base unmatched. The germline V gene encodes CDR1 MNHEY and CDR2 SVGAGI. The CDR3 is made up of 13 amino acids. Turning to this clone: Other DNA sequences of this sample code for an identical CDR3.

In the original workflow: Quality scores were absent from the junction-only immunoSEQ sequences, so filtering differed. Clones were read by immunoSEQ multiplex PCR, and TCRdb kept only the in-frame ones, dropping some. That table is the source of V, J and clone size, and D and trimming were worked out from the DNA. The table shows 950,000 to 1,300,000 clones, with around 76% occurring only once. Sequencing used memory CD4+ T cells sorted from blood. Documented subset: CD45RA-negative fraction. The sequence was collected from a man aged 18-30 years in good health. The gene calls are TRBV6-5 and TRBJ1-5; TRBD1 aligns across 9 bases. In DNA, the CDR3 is TGTGCCAGCAGAGGACAGGGGAATCAGCCCCAGCATTTT. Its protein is CASRGQGNQPQHF.